This T cell receptor beta chain was sequenced during a study of cytomegalovirus exposure and HLA in healthy donors. Study findings and constraints: CMV antigen specificity of a few CMV-associated chains was confirmed in vitro.

Remarks on this clone: Antigen: not known.

Use of 60 Vbeta and 13 Jbeta primers characterized the PCR. Data came from immunoSEQ multiplex PCR; TCRdb stores just in-frame clones and leaves some out. The sample carries about 130,000 clones, 65% to 85% recorded once. Germline lookup yields CDR1 SNHLY and CDR2 FYNNEI. This CDR3 comprises 14 residues. Between the trimmed V and J ends, which lost 2 bases and 4 bases, there was a span of 11 bases. The clonotype comes from a woman aged 40-49 years in good health and CMV-seronegative. The chain recombines TRBV2 with TRBJ2-5; tentatively, D is TRBD1 (5 bases). Sequencing was carried out using PBMCs. The CDR3 coding sequence is TGTGCCAGCAGTGAAATGCCTGGGGCAGAGACCCAGTACTTC. Amino acid sequence: CASSEMPGAETQYF.